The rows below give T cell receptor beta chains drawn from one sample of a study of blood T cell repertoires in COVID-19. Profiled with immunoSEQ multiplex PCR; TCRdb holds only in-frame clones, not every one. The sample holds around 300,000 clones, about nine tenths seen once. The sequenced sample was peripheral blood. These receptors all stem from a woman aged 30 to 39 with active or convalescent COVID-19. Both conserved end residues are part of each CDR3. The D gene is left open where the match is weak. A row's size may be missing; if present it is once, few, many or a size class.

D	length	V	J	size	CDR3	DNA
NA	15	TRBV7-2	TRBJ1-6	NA	CASSTQGRGNSPLHF	TGTGCCAGCAGCACACAGGGAAGAGGCAATTCACCCCTCCACTTT
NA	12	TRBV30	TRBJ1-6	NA	CAWSTGYPPLHF	TGTGCCTGGAGTACAGGGTATCCACCCCTCCACTTT
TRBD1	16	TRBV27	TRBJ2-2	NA	CASSPRDRGRTGELFF	TGTGCCAGCAGCCCTAGGGACAGGGGGCGCACCGGGGAGCTGTTTTTT
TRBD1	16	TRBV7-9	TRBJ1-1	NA	CASSGQGPPRDTEAFF	TGTGCCAGCAGCGGACAGGGCCCCCCTCGGGACACTGAAGCTTTCTTT
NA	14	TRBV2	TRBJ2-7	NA	CASSEGGLHYEQYF	TGTGCCAGCAGTGAAGGGGGGCTCCACTACGAGCAGTACTTC
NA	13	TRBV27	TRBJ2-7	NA	CASAGRSTREQYF	TGTGCCAGCGCGGGACGGAGTACGAGGGAGCAGTACTTC
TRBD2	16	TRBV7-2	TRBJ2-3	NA	CASSFKLAGRGDTQYF	TGTGCCAGCAGCTTTAAACTAGCGGGGCGGGGAGATACGCAGTATTTT
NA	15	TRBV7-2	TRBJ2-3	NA	CASSLNPKRPDTQYF	TGTGCCAGCAGCTTAAACCCCAAGCGTCCAGATACGCAGTATTTT
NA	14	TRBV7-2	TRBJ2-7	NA	CASSLGFAGYEQYF	TGTGCCAGCAGCTTAGGTTTCGCAGGCTACGAGCAGTACTTC
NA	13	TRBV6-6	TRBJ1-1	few	CATNGVLNTEAFF	TGTGCCACCAACGGGGTGCTGAACACTGAAGCTTTCTTT
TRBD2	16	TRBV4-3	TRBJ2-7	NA	CASSQASGGTPYEQYF	TGCGCCAGCAGCCAAGCTAGCGGGGGGACCCCCTACGAGCAGTACTTC
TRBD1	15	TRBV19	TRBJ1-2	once	CASTNTRTGNYGYTF	TGTGCCAGTACCAACACCCGGACAGGGAACTATGGCTACACCTTC
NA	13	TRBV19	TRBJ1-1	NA	CASTSEVNTEAFF	NA
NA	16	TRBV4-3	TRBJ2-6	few	CASSQATGSGANVLTF	TGCGCCAGCAGCCAGGCCACAGGGTCAGGGGCCAACGTCCTGACTTTC
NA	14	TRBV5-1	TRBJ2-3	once	CASSLEGLTDTQYF	TGCGCCAGCAGCTTGGAGGGGCTCACGGATACGCAGTATTTT
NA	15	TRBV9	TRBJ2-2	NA	CASSVVGANTGELFF	TGTGCCAGCAGCGTTGTTGGAGCGAACACCGGGGAGCTGTTTTTT
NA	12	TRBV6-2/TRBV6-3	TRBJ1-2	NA	CASSPSLYGYTF	TGTGCCAGCAGCCCATCCCTCTATGGCTACACCTTC
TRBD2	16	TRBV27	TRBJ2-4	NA	CASSAIAGLAKNIQYF	TGTGCCAGCAGTGCTATAGCGGGGTTAGCCAAAAACATTCAGTACTTC
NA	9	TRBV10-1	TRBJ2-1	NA	CARLNEQFF	TGCGCCAGACTGAATGAGCAGTTCTTC